This TCR beta chain was captured in a study of T cells after yellow fever vaccination. Findings and caveats of the study: Across the CD4 and CD8 compartments, a small share of clonotypes was present in both. Booster samples showed a return of most primary-vaccination clones (around 95% CD4, about 87% CD8). Abundant clonotypes from the bulk population could contaminate FACS-sorted repertoires.

On this clonotype: The antigen remains undetermined.

Trimming at V came to 6 bases and at J to 5 bases, leaving 9 bases not matched to a gene. The CDR3 length is 15 residues. Template switching with 5'RACE generated the TCR cDNA and added a universal primer site and UMIs. TCRdb called the 5' RACE reads again in MiXCR, with one record for every CDR3 protein. The repertoire holds 500,000 to 650,000 distinct CDR3 sequences, with roughly 17% as singletons. The starting material was PBMCs, obtained 5 to 6 days after the first yellow fever vaccination. The J gene is TRBJ1-5, the V gene TRBV12-3 or TRBV12-4; 8 bases are shared with TRBD1. The receptor's source is a young man who received the YFV17D yellow fever vaccine. The CDR3 region has the DNA TGTGCCAGCAGATCGGACAGGGCAGGGCATCAGCCCCAGCATTTT. As protein: CASRSDRAGHQPQHF.